The rows below give T cell receptor beta chains drawn from one sample of a study of shared clonotypes between healthy human individuals. The repertoire was sequenced with immunoSEQ multiplex PCR; TCRdb's copy has only in-frame clones and lacks some. In the table there are about 1,500,000 clones, around 97% of which are singletons. Specimen: naive CD4+ T cells sorted from blood. These receptors all stem from a man aged 25 to 45 in good health. Each CDR3 is given with its conserved first and last residue. D genes are given only for firm matches. Expanded clones get a size class; other rows say once, few or many, or leave the size out.

TRBV10-3,TRBJ1-5,16,.,.,CAISESKGGPNQPQHF,TGTGCCATCAGTGAGTCGAAAGGGGGACCAAATCAGCCCCAGCATTTT
TRBV28,TRBJ2-6,17,TRBD2,once,CASRRTSGLSGANVLTF,TGTGCCAGCAGGAGGACTAGCGGGCTCTCTGGGGCCAACGTCCTGACTTTC
TRBV9,TRBJ2-3,16,.,.,CASSADERYRTDTQYF,TGTGCCAGCAGCGCAGACGAGCGGTATCGCACAGATACGCAGTATTTT
TRBV18,TRBJ2-7,16,.,.,CASSPPSSRQSYEQYF,TGTGCCAGCTCACCACCATCTAGCAGACAGTCCTACGAGCAGTACTTC
TRBV10-2,TRBJ2-7,14,.,.,CASSDYSGEAEQYF,TGCGCCAGCAGTGACTACAGCGGCGAGGCCGAGCAGTACTTC
TRBV5-1,TRBJ2-7,12,.,.,CASSPDTYEQYF,TGCGCCAGCAGCCCCGACACGTACGAGCAGTACTTC
TRBV9,TRBJ2-5,14,TRBD2,.,CASSVGLGEETRYF,TGTGCCAGCAGCGTCGGACTAGGCGAAGAGACCCGGTACTTC
TRBV5-5,TRBJ2-3,14,.,.,CASSGGFTGDTQYF,TGTGCCAGCTCCGGCGGTTTTACAGGGGATACGCAGTATTTT
TRBV27,TRBJ2-5,16,.,.,CASSPLGRQGGETQYF,TGTGCCAGCAGTCCCTTAGGAAGGCAGGGGGGAGAGACCCAGTACTTC
TRBV5-1,TRBJ2-1,15,.,.,CASSLDGRPSNEQFF,TGCGCCAGCAGCTTGGATGGCCGTCCCTCCAATGAGCAGTTCTTC